This section outlines one TCR beta chain sequence together with its context. The V gene lost 0 bases and the J gene lost 5 bases, with 19 bases spanning the gap. CDR1 is GTSNPN, CDR2 SVGIG, per germline (reference sequence). The CDR3 contains 16 residues. TCRdb's table, derived via immunoSEQ multiplex PCR, lists solely in-frame clones and lacks some. The sample records around 250,000 clones, approximately 90% being singletons. These data originate in a study of Ad26.COV2.S vaccination and SARS-CoV-2 variants. Study details: Enrollment placed the donor in the COV1001 Ad26.COV2.S trial arm.

Treatment of the sample: roughly 19 received Ad26.COV2.S at low or high dose, single or two shots; roughly 5 received placebo; per-sample allocation not given. At day 63 after the first vaccine or placebo injection, samples were drawn. The sample consisted of peripheral blood, taken in a trial of Ad26.COV2.S vaccine versus placebo. The receptor's source is a person between 18 and 65 years old who received the Ad26.COV2.S COVID-19 vaccine or a placebo. The chain employs TRBV30 and TRBJ2-5; D might be TRBD2 (5 bases). The CDR3: CAWSVSVAKGRETQYF. CDR3 bases: TGTGCCTGGAGTGTAAGTGTAGCGAAGGGCAGGGAGACCCAGTACTTC. The full variable domain, in which reference TRBV30 and TRBJ2-5 provide the parts outside the CDR3, is SQTIHQWPATLVQPVGSPLSLECTVEGTSNPNLYWYRQAAGRGLQLLFYSVGIGQISSEVPQNLSASRPQDRQFILSSKKLLLSDSGFYLCAWSVSVAKGRETQYFGPGTRLLVL.